The 27 T cell receptor beta chains given below trace back to one sample, sequenced in a study of T-cell memory formation after mild COVID-19. Each CDR3 protein gets one entry after TCRdb re-called the 5' RACE reads with MiXCR. The sample has almost 550,000 distinct CDR3 sequences; roughly 21% are singletons. Sequenced input: PBMCs or a T cell subset sorted from them (not recorded which). The source is an adult woman who had mild COVID-19 (a few samples of this study predate the infection). Cell type and time point are not known.

This clonotype has more than one count but fewer than ten. For the CDR3, the DNA is TGCGCCAGCAGCTTGTTACCCGAGGACTACACCGACAATGAGCAGTTCTTC. Amino acid sequence: CASSLLPEDYTDNEQFF. This chain joins TRBV5-1 and TRBJ2-1, with D perhaps matching TRBD2 (6 bases). Deletions cut 1 base from V and 5 bases from J, with 19 bases between. The CDR3 extends over 17 amino acids. Germline CDR1 SGHRS, CDR2 YFSETQ.

The rearrangement links TRBV6-6 to TRBJ2-1; D might be TRBD1 (5 bases). Germline V gives CDR1 MNHNY, CDR2 SVGAGI (reference sequence). The CDR3 loop spans 14 amino acids. V lost 6 bases, J lost 3 bases, and 12 bases lay in between. The CDR3 loop is CASRKKGLYNEQFF. CDR3 nucleotides: TGTGCCAGCAGGAAGAAGGGGCTCTACAATGAGCAGTTCTTC.

The V gene is TRBV24-1, the J gene TRBJ1-1; 7 bases fit TRBD1. Germline lookup yields CDR1 KGHDR and CDR2 SFDVKD. J gave up 3 bases and V 2 bases, and 5 bases lay outside the gene matches. The CDR3 loop spans 15 amino acids. This chain's CDR3 is CATSDSRQGDTEAFF. The CDR3, as DNA: TGTGCCACCAGTGATTCTCGACAGGGAGACACTGAAGCTTTCTTT.

The V call is TRBV20-1, the J call TRBJ2-1, with 10 positions matching TRBD2. This CDR3 comprises 16 residues. V lost 3 bases and J lost 4; bases outside the gene matches: 9. In germline, CDR1 is DFQATT, CDR2 SNEGSKA (reference sequence). The CDR3 nucleotides read TGCAGTGCTAGTGGACTAGCGGCCATATCTTACAATGAGCAGTTCTTC. This codes for CSASGLAAISYNEQFF.

DNA for the CDR3: TGTGCCAGCAGTTTGTATCTGGGGGCCGAAGGGACAGATACGCAGTATTTT. The encoded protein is CASSLYLGAEGTDTQYF. The gene calls are TRBV27 and TRBJ2-3; D perhaps matches TRBD1 (6 bases). V lost 3 bases and J lost 3, with 19 bases in between. The germline V gene has CDR1 MNHEY and CDR2 SMNVEV (reference sequence). The CDR3 consists of 17 residues.

CDR3 loop: CASSLQGNHYGYTF. In DNA, the CDR3 is TGTGCCAGCAGCCTTCAGGGGAATCACTATGGCTACACCTTC. V and J are TRBV13 and TRBJ1-2; the D gene is possibly TRBD1 (6 bases). This CDR3 has 14 residues. The germline V gene encodes CDR1 PRHDT and CDR2 FYEKMQ (reference sequence). V shed 5 bases and J shed 3 bases, with 13 bases lying between them.

The V gene is TRBV2, the J gene TRBJ2-5, with 7 positions matching TRBD1. After removal of 6 bases from V and 1 base from J, the junction contained 14 bases not matched to a gene. This CDR3 contains 17 residues. Germline CDR1 is SNHLY and CDR2 is FYNNEI. The CDR3: CASRRGRDSWTQETQYF. In DNA form, the CDR3 reads TGTGCCAGCAGGAGAGGACGGGACAGTTGGACCCAAGAGACCCAGTACTTC.

The genes are TRBV4-3 and TRBJ2-5; D is unresolved. Germline V lookup: CDR1 LGHNA, CDR2 YSLEER. The CDR3 length is 16 residues. Trimming left V 0 bases short and J 6 bases short, with 17 bases between. The CDR3: CASSQDSTVMLQTQYF. The DNA for the CDR3 is TGCGCCAGCAGCCAAGATTCGACGGTAATGTTGCAGACCCAGTACTTC.

This clonotype was seen a handful of times. This chain joins TRBV18 and TRBJ2-7; 8 bases are a match to TRBD1. This CDR3 spans 17 amino acids. CDR1 is KGHSH and CDR2 is LQKENI in the germline V gene. The ends lost 4 bases at V and 0 bases at J; junction bases unmatched: 11. CDR3 bases: TGTGCCAGCTCACGTAATAACCAGGGGGCTTACTCCTACGAGCAGTACTTC. This encodes CASSRNNQGAYSYEQYF.

The chain combines TRBV7-9 with TRBJ2-1; D is perhaps TRBD1 (6 bases). Looked up from germline, CDR1 is SEHNR and CDR2 is FQNEAQ (reference sequence). This CDR3 has 14 residues. Trimming shortened V by 5 bases and J by 5 bases, and 13 bases separated the two germline ends. CDR3 protein: CASSLPGADNEQFF. The CDR3 nucleotides read TGTGCCAGCAGCCTACCAGGGGCAGACAATGAGCAGTTCTTC.

This clonotype was recorded a few times. V and J are TRBV20-1 and TRBJ1-6; no firm D call. Germline V gene data show CDR1 as DFQATT and CDR2 as SNEGSKA (reference sequence). The length of the CDR3 is 12 residues. Trimming pared 6 bases from V and 10 bases from J, leaving 13 bases between. CDR3 nucleotide sequence: TGCAGTGCATCCACTAGTGGGTCACCCCTCCACTTT. It specifies CSASTSGSPLHF.

The chain carries TRBV30 and TRBJ1-1, with D unresolved. This CDR3 is built from 11 residues. CDR1 is GTSNPN, CDR2 SVGIG, per germline (reference sequence). V dropped 7 bases and J dropped 3 bases, with 9 bases sitting between them. This CDR3 reads CASGPHTEAFF. For the CDR3, the DNA is TGTGCCTCGGGTCCTCACACTGAAGCTTTCTTT.

The chain uses TRBV29-1 and TRBJ2-7; a weak D match, TRBD2 (5 bases). Deletions cut 3 bases from V and 3 bases from J, with 9 bases between. From germline, CDR1 is SQVTM and CDR2 ANQGSEA. The CDR3 spans 12 residues. CDR3 loop: CSVETGYYEQYF. The CDR3 DNA is TGCAGCGTTGAGACGGGGTACTACGAGCAGTACTTC.

The chain uses TRBV7-6 and TRBJ2-7; D is possibly TRBD2 (5 bases). The CDR3 has 13 residues. Trimming took off 6 bases at V and 1 base at J, with 10 bases between the two ends. The germline V gene encodes CDR1 SGHVS and CDR2 FNYEAQ. CDR3 amino acids: CASSSWRSYEQYF. The CDR3 DNA reads TGTGCCAGCAGTAGCTGGAGGTCCTACGAGCAGTACTTC.

The J gene is TRBJ2-1, the V gene TRBV20-1; 9 positions match TRBD1. Germline V gene data show CDR1 as DFQATT and CDR2 as SNEGSKA (reference sequence). V lost 3 bases to trimming and J lost 8 bases; unmatched junction nucleotides: 5. The CDR3 is 13 amino acids. Here the CDR3 DNA reads TGCAGTGCTAGGAGGGGGACAGGGCATGAGCAGTTCTTC. Its protein is CSARRGTGHEQFF.

The rearrangement uses TRBV6-6 and TRBJ2-7; D tentatively reads TRBD1 or TRBD2 (5 bases each). V lost 5 bases to trimming and J lost 5 bases, with 16 bases between them. The length of the CDR3 is 14 residues. CDR1 is MNHNY and CDR2 is SVGAGI in the germline V gene (reference sequence). DNA for the CDR3: TGTGCCAGCAGTAATACAGGTCGCGGGCACGAGCAGTACTTC. It encodes CASSNTGRGHEQYF.

This clonotype is a singleton in its sample. The V call is TRBV7-3, the J call TRBJ2-3, with 8 bases identical to TRBD2. V trimming: 5 bases; J trimming: 3 bases; junction bases outside the gene matches: 7. Germline values: CDR1 SGHTA, CDR2 FQGTGA. The CDR3 is 15 residues long. CDR3 region: CASSDSGEGTDTQYF. Written as DNA, the CDR3 is TGTGCCAGCAGCGATAGCGGGGAAGGGACAGATACGCAGTATTTT.

The chain employs TRBV6-5 and TRBJ2-1; a weak D match, TRBD2 (5 bases). Germline-derived CDR1 and CDR2 are MNHEY and SVGAGI. Trimming shortened V by 6 bases and J by 7 bases, and 19 bases separated the two germline ends. This CDR3 has 15 residues. The CDR3 sequence: CASRPVGGKPNEQFF. The CDR3 nucleotides are TGTGCCAGCAGGCCCGTTGGAGGCAAGCCAAATGAGCAGTTCTTC.

This clonotype was picked up a small number of times. The J gene is TRBJ1-5, the V gene TRBV20-1; D is possibly TRBD1 (6 bases). V was cut by 5 bases and J by 6 bases, with 11 bases left in between. The CDR3 length is 12 residues. The germline V gene has CDR1 DFQATT and CDR2 SNEGSKA (reference sequence). CDR3 in amino acids: CSALQGTQPQHF. The CDR3 DNA is TGCAGTGCTTTACAGGGCACTCAGCCCCAGCATTTT.

This clonotype was observed a handful of times. This sequence joins TRBV15 and TRBJ2-2; D is possibly TRBD1 or TRBD2 (5 bases each). V lost 0 bases, J lost 2 bases, and 13 bases lay in between. Per the germline V gene, CDR1 is LNHNV and CDR2 is YYDKDF (reference sequence). The CDR3 contains 17 residues. CDR3 in amino acids: CATSRDFYGTNTGELFF. The DNA for the CDR3 is TGTGCCACCAGCAGAGATTTCTATGGGACCAACACCGGGGAGCTGTTTTTT.

The chain employs TRBV4-1 and TRBJ2-6, with D uncertain. The germline V and J ends were trimmed by 4 bases and 1 base, with 17 bases remaining between them. CDR3 size: 18 residues. Germline V gene data show CDR1 as MGHRA and CDR2 as YSYEKL. CDR3 DNA: TGCGCCAGCAGCCTACGGACCGCATCCGAATCTGGGGCCAACGTCCTGACTTTC. Amino acid sequence: CASSLRTASESGANVLTF.

The CDR3 loop is CASSAPLAGVGNEQFF. For the CDR3, the DNA is TGTGCCAGCAGTGCCCCACTAGCGGGAGTTGGCAATGAGCAGTTCTTC. This rearrangement joins TRBV27 to TRBJ2-1; 11 nucleotides align to TRBD2. CDR3 length: 16 residues. The germline CDR1 and CDR2 sequences are MNHEY and SMNVEV (reference sequence). V lost 5 bases, J lost 6 bases, and 9 bases stayed unmatched.

This clonotype showed up just a few times. This chain uses TRBV4-1 with TRBJ2-1; 8 bases map to TRBD2. The V and J ends lost 0 bases and 3 bases, in that order; junction bases with no gene match: 4. The CDR3 is 16 amino acids. Germline lookup yields CDR1 MGHRA and CDR2 YSYEKL. CDR3 sequence reads: CASSQEAGGFYNEQFF. In DNA form, the CDR3 reads TGCGCCAGCAGCCAAGAGGCGGGGGGCTTCTACAATGAGCAGTTCTTC.

This clonotype was seen only a few times. The chain recombines TRBV4-2 with TRBJ2-1, with 7 nucleotides matching TRBD1. The CDR3 is 14 amino acids. Per the germline V gene, CDR1 is LGHNA and CDR2 is YNFKEQ. The V segment lost 0 bases and the J segment 6 bases; nucleotides outside the gene matches: 2. Here the CDR3 DNA reads TGTGCCAGCAGCCAAGATGGGGACAGCAATGAGCAGTTCTTC. This translates into CASSQDGDSNEQFF.

This clonotype was picked up many times. The chain links TRBV5-4 to TRBJ2-3, with D possibly being TRBD1 (5 bases). Trimming pared 1 base from V and 0 bases from J, leaving 9 bases between. Germline values: CDR1 SGHNT, CDR2 YYREEE (reference sequence). This CDR3 region has 15 residues. The CDR3 coding sequence is TGTGCCAGCAGCTTGACCACAGGCAGCACAGATACGCAGTATTTT. Translation: CASSLTTGSTDTQYF.

This clonotype was seen ten or more times. V gene TRBV5-6 combines with J gene TRBJ2-3, with TRBD2 matching over 9 bases. V lost 3 bases to trimming and J lost 1 base; unmatched junction nucleotides: 3. In germline, CDR1 is SGHDT, CDR2 YYEEEE. The CDR3 loop spans 15 amino acids. In DNA, the CDR3 is TGTGCCAGCAGCTCCGGCGGGGGGGGCACAGATACGCAGTATTTT. Amino acid sequence: CASSSGGGGTDTQYF. The variable domain in full, completed from reference TRBV5-6 and TRBJ2-3, reads DAGVTQSPTHLIKTRGQQVTLRCSPKSGHDTVSWYQQALGQGPQFIFQYYEEEERQRGNFPDRFSGHQFPNYSSELNVNALLLGDSALYLCASSSGGGGTDTQYFGPGTRLTVL.

This chain connects TRBV25-1 to TRBJ2-7; D is unresolved. CDR1 is MGHDK, CDR2 SYGVNS, per germline. The germline V and J ends were trimmed by 2 bases and 3 bases, with 8 bases remaining between them. This CDR3 region has 13 residues. In DNA, the CDR3 is TGTGCCAGCAGTGAACCGTTTCTCTACGAGCAGTACTTC. This sequence encodes CASSEPFLYEQYF.